What follows are 29 T cell receptor beta chains derived from one specimen sequenced in a study of blood T cell repertoires in COVID-19. The assay was immunoSEQ multiplex PCR, and TCRdb's table has in-frame clones only and misses some. The data show 250,000 to 350,000 clones, with roughly 88% seen just once and more than 3% held by the top ten. The sample was peripheral blood. Receptor source: a woman in her forties or fifties with active or convalescent COVID-19.

This rearrangement joins TRBV2 to TRBJ2-5; 7 nucleotides match TRBD1. V trimming: 6 bases; J trimming: 0 bases; junction bases outside the gene matches: 10. Germline loops: CDR1 SNHLY, CDR2 FYNNEI. The CDR3 is 16 residues long. The CDR3 protein is CASSPTTGQNQETQYF. As DNA, the CDR3 is TGTGCCAGCAGCCCGACGACGGGACAGAACCAAGAGACCCAGTACTTC.

V gene TRBV9 combines with J gene TRBJ2-1, with 15 bases identical to TRBD2. Germline lookup yields CDR1 SGDLS and CDR2 YYNGEE. The CDR3 extends over 18 amino acids. The junction had 7 bases not matched to a gene; V was cut back by 3 bases and J by 3 bases. The CDR3 nucleotides read TGTGCCAGCAGCGGGGGACTAGCGGGAGGACTCCGCTACAATGAGCAGTTCTTC. Translated, it gives CASSGGLAGGLRYNEQFF.

This clone occurred once. The chain recombines TRBV6-4 with TRBJ2-7; a weak D match, TRBD1 (5 bases). The V end lost 4 bases, the J end lost 4 bases, and 17 bases lay between the germline ends. Germline V lookup: CDR1 MRHNA, CDR2 SNTAGT. CDR3 size: 15 residues. CDR3 sequence (DNA): TGTGCCAGCAGTGTCGAGTCAGGGTTAGGGTACGAGCAGTACTTC. It is translated as CASSVESGLGYEQYF.

The CDR3 loop reads CASTKVMRTGANTGELFF. Here the CDR3 DNA reads TGCGCCAGCACCAAGGTAATGAGGACAGGGGCGAACACCGGGGAGCTGTTTTTT. The chain is built from TRBV5-1 and TRBJ2-2; TRBD1 matches at 9 bases. The CDR3 spans 18 residues. The germline V gene encodes CDR1 SGHRS and CDR2 YFSETQ. V lost 6 bases to trimming and J lost 0 bases; unmatched junction nucleotides: 12.

The chain links TRBV4-3 to TRBJ2-7, with 7 nucleotides matching TRBD2. The CDR3 length is 15 residues. The trim removed 0 bases at V and 3 bases at J, leaving 5 bases unmatched. The V gene's germline CDR1 is LGHNA and CDR2 YSLEER. Here the CDR3 DNA reads TGCGCCAGCAGCCAAGAGTCGGGAGGTCTCTACGAGCAGTACTTC. Translation: CASSQESGGLYEQYF.

The rearrangement uses TRBV19 and TRBJ2-7, with a tentative D call TRBD1 (6 bases). The length of the CDR3 is 15 residues. Germline V gene sequence: CDR1 LNHDA, CDR2 SQIVND (reference sequence). The V and J ends lost 4 bases and 2 bases respectively, with 15 bases between them. CDR3 sequence: CASSTSWQGTYEQYF. The CDR3 DNA is TGTGCCAGTAGTACCTCCTGGCAGGGGACCTACGAGCAGTACTTC.

V gene TRBV9 combines with J gene TRBJ1-2; maybe TRBD1 (5 bases). In germline, CDR1 is SGDLS, CDR2 YYNGEE. The V and J ends lost 4 bases and 1 base respectively, with 8 bases between them. The CDR3 runs 13 residues. The CDR3 sequence: CASSRDSNYGYTF. CDR3 sequence (DNA): TGTGCCAGCAGCCGCGACAGTAACTATGGCTACACCTTC. Supplemented by reference TRBV9 and TRBJ1-2, the full variable domain reads DSGVTQTPKHLITATGQRVTLRCSPRSGDLSVYWYQQSLDQGLQFLIQYYNGEERAKGNILERFSAQQFPDLHSELNLSSLELGDSALYFCASSRDSNYGYTFGSGTRLTVV.

The rearrangement uses TRBV9 and TRBJ1-6; tentative D call: TRBD1 (5 bases). Per germline, CDR1 SGDLS and CDR2 YYNGEE. The ends were cut back, 0 bases at V and 5 bases at J, with 15 bases in the middle. The CDR3 consists of 17 residues. The CDR3 bases are TGTGCCAGCAGCGTAGAAGGCAGGGTAAACCATAATTCACCCCTCCACTTT. Protein product: CASSVEGRVNHNSPLHF.

The rearrangement links TRBV4-1 to TRBJ2-7; 8 nucleotides line up with TRBD2. Germline CDR1 reads MGHRA; CDR2 reads YSYEKL. CDR3 length: 16 residues. Trimming at V came to 1 base and at J to 3 bases, leaving 8 bases not matched to a gene. Here the CDR3 DNA reads TGCGCCAGCAGCCAAGTTCTAGCGGGCCGGGGCTACGAGCAGTACTTC. This translates into CASSQVLAGRGYEQYF.

This clone appeared a single time. The chain uses TRBV7-9 and TRBJ2-1, with 9 bases fitting TRBD2. The CDR3 spans 15 residues. Losses at the gene ends were 4 bases for V and 8 bases for J; bases not matched to a gene: 9. CDR1 and CDR2 (germline): SEHNR, FQNEAQ (reference sequence). The CDR3, as DNA: TGTGCCAGCAGCTCCCCGAGTAGCGGGGGTCATGAGCAGTTCTTC. Its protein product is CASSSPSSGGHEQFF. The whole variable domain, filled in from reference TRBV7-9 and TRBJ2-1, reads DTGVSQNPRHKITKRGQNVTFRCDPISEHNRLYWYRQTLGQGPEFLTYFQNEAQLEKSRLLSDRFSAERPKGSFSTLEIQRTEQGDSAMYLCASSSPSSGGHEQFFGPGTRLTVL.

J is TRBJ2-1 and V is TRBV6-5; TRBD2 agrees at 8 bases. This CDR3 is 15 amino acids long. Germline values: CDR1 MNHEY, CDR2 SVGAGI. Germline trimming cut 6 bases from V and 16 bases from J; bases unmatched to any gene: 20. The CDR3 loop reads CASRPGGVLTSGLFF. The CDR3 bases are TGTGCCAGCAGACCCGGGGGGGTCCTTACAAGCGGGTTATTCTTC.

The chain joins TRBV6-1 to TRBJ2-2; perhaps TRBD2 as D (5 bases). The CDR3 sequence is 15 residues long. The ends were cut back, 1 base at V and 4 bases at J, with 10 bases in the middle. From germline, CDR1 is MNHNS and CDR2 SASEGT. CDR3 DNA: TGTGCCAGCAGTGAAGTGGGAGCTTCCACCGGGGAGCTGTTTTTT. It is translated as CASSEVGASTGELFF.

In this sample, this clone turned up a few times. The gene calls are TRBV2 and TRBJ1-5; a possible D gene is TRBD1 (6 bases). The CDR3 is made up of 15 amino acids. Between the trimmed V and J ends, which lost 6 bases and 3 bases, there was a span of 15 bases. CDR1 is SNHLY and CDR2 is FYNNEI in the germline V gene. The CDR3 sequence: CASSAGTGFNQPQHF. In DNA form, the CDR3 reads TGTGCCAGCAGCGCCGGTACAGGGTTCAATCAGCCCCAGCATTTT.

V usage is TRBV7-2 and J usage is TRBJ2-1, with TRBD2 matching 8 bases. In germline, CDR1 is SGHTA, CDR2 FQGNSA. The CDR3 has 15 residues. Germline trimming cut 5 bases from V and 5 bases from J; bases unmatched to any gene: 8. In nucleotides, the CDR3 is TGTGCCAGCAGCGAGACGGGGGGGCTGAACAATGAGCAGTTCTTC. This codes for CASSETGGLNNEQFF.

The gene calls are TRBV30 and TRBJ2-2; 10 nucleotides line up with TRBD1. Germline trimming cut 5 bases from V and 7 bases from J; bases unmatched to any gene: 10. Germline V gives CDR1 GTSNPN, CDR2 SVGIG (reference sequence). The CDR3 runs 15 residues. CDR3: CAWGLGTGVGGELFF. The DNA of the CDR3 is TGTGCCTGGGGCCTAGGGACAGGGGTCGGCGGGGAGCTGTTTTTT.

J is TRBJ1-1 and V is TRBV7-2; possibly TRBD1 for D (5 bases). Trimming took 7 bases from V and 3 from J, leaving 15 bases between them. The CDR3 consists of 14 residues. Per the germline V gene, CDR1 is SGHTA and CDR2 is FQGNSA. The CDR3: CASTMQGWDTEAFF. CDR3 nucleotide sequence: TGTGCCAGCACCATGCAGGGATGGGACACTGAAGCTTTCTTT.

The rearrangement joins TRBV7-3 to TRBJ1-2; D might be TRBD1 (6 bases). V dropped 2 bases and J dropped 6 bases, with 13 bases sitting between them. In germline, CDR1 is SGHTA, CDR2 FQGTGA. This CDR3 is built from 14 residues. CDR3 bases: TGTGCCAGCAGCTTAGGTCAGGGGCTGGATGGCTACACCTTC. It is translated as CASSLGQGLDGYTF.

This sequence joins TRBV19 and TRBJ1-5; D is ambiguous. This CDR3 has 15 amino acids. The ends were cut back, 6 bases at V and 1 base at J, with 13 bases in the middle. CDR1 LNHDA and CDR2 SQIVND come from the germline V gene (reference sequence). CDR3 protein: CASSQGSQSNQPQHF. The CDR3 coding sequence is TGTGCCAGTAGCCAAGGGAGCCAAAGCAATCAGCCCCAGCATTTT.

The chain joins TRBV9 to TRBJ2-3; no firm D call. V was clipped by 4 bases and J by 6 bases, with 21 bases between them. The CDR3 loop spans 16 amino acids. Germline values: CDR1 SGDLS, CDR2 YYNGEE. In DNA form, the CDR3 reads TGTGCCAGCAGCCCCCCGGGTAGTGCCCTCTTCGATACGCAGTATTTT. This codes for CASSPPGSALFDTQYF. Supplemented by reference TRBV9 and TRBJ2-3, the full variable domain reads DSGVTQTPKHLITATGQRVTLRCSPRSGDLSVYWYQQSLDQGLQFLIQYYNGEERAKGNILERFSAQQFPDLHSELNLSSLELGDSALYFCASSPPGSALFDTQYFGPGTRLTVL.

The CDR3 reads CASSSPGYYYEQYF. In DNA, the CDR3 is TGTGCCAGTAGTTCCCCAGGGTATTACTACGAGCAGTACTTC. V gene TRBV19 combines with J gene TRBJ2-7, with D tentatively TRBD1 (5 bases). This CDR3 is built from 14 residues. Looked up from germline, CDR1 is LNHDA and CDR2 is SQIVND (reference sequence). Trimming shortened V by 5 bases and J by 3 bases, and 14 bases separated the two germline ends.

This clone was picked up one time. The V gene is TRBV7-9, the J gene TRBJ1-2; D may be TRBD1 (6 bases). This CDR3 has 13 amino acids. V lost 5 bases and J lost 6, with 13 bases in between. CDR1 and CDR2 (germline): SEHNR, FQNEAQ (reference sequence). CDR3 in amino acids: CASSRPGADGYTF. The CDR3, as DNA: TGTGCCAGCAGCCGACCAGGGGCGGATGGCTACACCTTC.

Written as DNA, the CDR3 is TGTGCCAGTAGTATAGCTAGCGGCGCCTACACAGATACGCAGTATTTT. Its protein product is CASSIASGAYTDTQYF. This chain connects TRBV19 to TRBJ2-3, with 7 bases matching TRBD2. The J segment lost 2 bases and the V segment lost 1 base, leaving 6 bases of the junction unmatched. Looked up from germline, CDR1 is LNHDA and CDR2 is SQIVND (reference sequence). The CDR3 loop spans 16 amino acids. The full variable domain, completed using reference TRBV19 and TRBJ2-3, is DGGITQSPKYLFRKEGQNVTLSCEQNLNHDAMYWYRQDPGQGLRLIYYSQIVNDFQKGDIAEGYSVSREKKESFPLTVTSAQKNPTAFYLCASSIASGAYTDTQYFGPGTRLTVL.

This clone was counted only a few times. The chain uses TRBV27 and TRBJ2-1; 10 bases align to TRBD2. Germline trimming cut 4 bases from V and 6 bases from J; bases unmatched to any gene: 9. This CDR3 region has 16 residues. Germline CDR1 MNHEY, CDR2 SMNVEV (reference sequence). CDR3 sequence (DNA): TGTGCCAGCAGTTCCCTCCTAGCGGGAGAGGGCAATGAGCAGTTCTTC. This encodes CASSSLLAGEGNEQFF.

The genes are TRBV3-1 (or the pseudogene TRBV3-2) and TRBJ2-3; D might be TRBD2 (5 bases). The V end lost 1 base, the J end lost 4 bases, and 9 bases lay between the germline ends. CDR1 LGHDT and CDR2 YNNKEL come from the germline V gene (reference sequence). The CDR3 spans 14 residues. CDR3 sequence reads: CASSQGLASDTQYF. In DNA, the CDR3 is TGTGCCAGCAGCCAAGGTCTAGCATCAGATACGCAGTATTTT.

This clone has only one observation. The J gene is TRBJ1-1, the V gene TRBV7-2; 7 nucleotides match TRBD1. There are 15 residues in the CDR3. With 5 bases clipped from V and 2 bases from J, the junction kept 8 bases outside the gene matches. The V gene's germline CDR1 is SGHTA and CDR2 FQGNSA. The DNA of the CDR3 is TGTGCCAGCAGCCATTGGACAGGCGCCAACACTGAAGCTTTCTTT. This codes for CASSHWTGANTEAFF. Variable domain in full (rest from reference TRBV7-2 and TRBJ1-1): GAGVSQSPSNKVTEKGKDVELRCDPISGHTALYWYRQSLGQGLEFLIYFQGNSAPDKSGLPSDRFSAERTGGSVSTLTIQRTQQEDSAVYLCASSHWTGANTEAFFGQGTRLTVV.

V usage is TRBV30 and J usage is TRBJ1-1; a possible D gene is TRBD1 (6 bases). V dropped 2 bases and J dropped 8 bases, with 15 bases sitting between them. Germline loops: CDR1 GTSNPN, CDR2 SVGIG (reference sequence). The CDR3 totals 13 residues. This CDR3 reads CAWSTRKTGEAFF. CDR3 DNA: TGTGCCTGGAGTACTCGGAAAACAGGGGAAGCTTTCTTT.

CDR3 sequence (DNA): TGTGCCAGCTCAATCAGCGGGGGGGCAACCAAAAACATTCAGTACTTC. Its translation: CASSISGGATKNIQYF. This chain uses TRBV18 with TRBJ2-4, with 10 bases identical to TRBD2. Per germline, CDR1 KGHSH and CDR2 LQKENI. The V gene end was trimmed by 5 bases and the J gene end by 2 bases; junction bases not matched to a gene: 6. The CDR3 sequence is 16 residues long.

This chain joins TRBV5-6 and TRBJ1-6; 8 bases are a match to TRBD1. The CDR3 is made up of 14 amino acids. Germline V gene lookup returns CDR1 SGHDT and CDR2 YYEEEE. Trimming cost V 3 bases and J 8 bases; bases outside gene matches: 4. The CDR3 nucleotides are TGTGCCAGCAGCTGGGACAGGTGGGATTCACCCCTCCACTTT. Its protein product is CASSWDRWDSPLHF.

This chain uses TRBV2 with TRBJ1-3; D remains unclear. V lost 3 bases, J lost 6 bases, and 12 bases lay in between. This CDR3 is built from 14 residues. Per the germline V gene, CDR1 is SNHLY and CDR2 is FYNNEI. CDR3 in amino acids: CASSDPGGINTIYF. CDR3 DNA sequence: TGTGCCAGCAGTGACCCCGGCGGGATAAACACCATATATTTT.